The entry below describes one T cell receptor beta chain. Germline V lookup: CDR1 MNHNY, CDR2 SVGAGI (reference sequence). V was shortened by 6 bases and J by 3 bases, with 9 bases between the two germline ends. The CDR3 consists of 13 residues. This sample was included in a study of spatial heterogeneity in lung cancer. Specified time point: blood at routine non-recurrence follow-up after resection. Whole RNA was taken from tumor, nontumor lung or frozen PBMC; it was then sequenced unsorted. One entry per CDR3 protein, called by TCRdb with MiXCR from the 5' RACE reads. The table includes 110,000 or so distinct CDR3 sequences, 10% to 13% detected once.

The chain joins TRBV6-6 to TRBJ1-3; D is ambiguous. Specimen: PBMCs, collected at follow-up. The receptor's source is a female donor with early-stage non-small cell lung cancer. The DNA of the CDR3 is TGTGCCAGCAGGTCAATCGGTGGAAACACCATATATTTT. Amino acid sequence: CASRSIGGNTIYF.